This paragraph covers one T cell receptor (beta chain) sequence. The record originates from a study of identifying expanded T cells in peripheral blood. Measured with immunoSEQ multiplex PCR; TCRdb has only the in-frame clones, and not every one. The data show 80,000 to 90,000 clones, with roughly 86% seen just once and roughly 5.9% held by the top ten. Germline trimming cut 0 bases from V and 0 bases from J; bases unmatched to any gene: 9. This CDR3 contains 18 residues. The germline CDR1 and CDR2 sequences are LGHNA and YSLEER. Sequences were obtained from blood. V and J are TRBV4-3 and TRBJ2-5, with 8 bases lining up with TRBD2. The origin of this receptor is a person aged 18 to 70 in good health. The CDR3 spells CASSQDVGSSGYQETQYF. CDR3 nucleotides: TGCGCCAGCAGCCAAGATGTCGGATCTAGCGGGTACCAAGAGACCCAGTACTTC.